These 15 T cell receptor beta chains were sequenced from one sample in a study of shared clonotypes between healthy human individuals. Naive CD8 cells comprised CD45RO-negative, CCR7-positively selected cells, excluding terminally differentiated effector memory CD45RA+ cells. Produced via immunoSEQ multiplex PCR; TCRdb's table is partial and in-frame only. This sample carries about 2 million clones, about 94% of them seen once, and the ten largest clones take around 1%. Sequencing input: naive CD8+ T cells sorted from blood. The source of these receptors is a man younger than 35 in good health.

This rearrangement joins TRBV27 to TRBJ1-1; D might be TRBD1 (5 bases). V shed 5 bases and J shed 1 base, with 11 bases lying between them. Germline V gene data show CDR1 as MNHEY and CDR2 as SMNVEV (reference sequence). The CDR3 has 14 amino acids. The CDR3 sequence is CASSLQDPNTEAFF. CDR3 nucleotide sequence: TGTGCCAGCAGTCTACAGGACCCGAACACTGAAGCTTTCTTT.

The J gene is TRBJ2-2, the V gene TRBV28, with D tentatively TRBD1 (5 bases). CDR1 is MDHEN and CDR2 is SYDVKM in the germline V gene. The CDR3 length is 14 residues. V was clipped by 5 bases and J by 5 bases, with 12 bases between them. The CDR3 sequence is CASSVIRVTGELFF. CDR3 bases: TGTGCCAGCAGTGTCATCAGGGTAACCGGGGAGCTGTTTTTT. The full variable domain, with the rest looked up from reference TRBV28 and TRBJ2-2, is DVKVTQSSRYLVKRTGEKVFLECVQDMDHENMFWYRQDPGLGLRLIYFSYDVKMKEKGDIPEGYSVSREKKERFSLILESASTNQTSMYLCASSVIRVTGELFFGEGSRLTVL.

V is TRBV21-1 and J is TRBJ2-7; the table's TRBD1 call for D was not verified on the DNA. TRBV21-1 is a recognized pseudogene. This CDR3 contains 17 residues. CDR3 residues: CASKVRTYRGPPGEQYF. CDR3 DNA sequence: TGTGCCAGCAAGGTTCGGACATACAGGGGTCCCCCGGGGGAGCAGTACTTC.

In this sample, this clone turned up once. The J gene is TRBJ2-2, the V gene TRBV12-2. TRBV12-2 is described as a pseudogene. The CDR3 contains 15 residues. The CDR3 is CASRLLKGNTGELFF. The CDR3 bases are TGTGCAAGTCGCTTACTCAAGGGGAACACCGGGGAGCTGTTTTTT.

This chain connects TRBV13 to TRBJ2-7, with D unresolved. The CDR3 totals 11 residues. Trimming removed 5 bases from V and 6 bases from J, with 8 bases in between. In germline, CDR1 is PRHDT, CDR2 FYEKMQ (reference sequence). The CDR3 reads CASSAAGEQYF. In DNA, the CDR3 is TGTGCCAGCAGCGCCGCCGGCGAGCAGTACTTC.

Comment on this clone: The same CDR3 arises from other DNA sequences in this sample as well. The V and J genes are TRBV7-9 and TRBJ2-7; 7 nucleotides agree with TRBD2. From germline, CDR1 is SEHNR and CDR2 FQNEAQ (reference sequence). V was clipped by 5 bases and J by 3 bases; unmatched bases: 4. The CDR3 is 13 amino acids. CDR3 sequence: CASSPSGDYEQYF. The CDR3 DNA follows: TGTGCCAGCAGCCCAAGCGGGGACTACGAGCAGTACTTC.

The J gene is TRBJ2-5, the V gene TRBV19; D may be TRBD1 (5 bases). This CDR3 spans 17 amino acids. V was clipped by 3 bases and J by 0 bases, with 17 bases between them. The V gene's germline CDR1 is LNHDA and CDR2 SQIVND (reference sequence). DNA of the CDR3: TGTGCCAGTAGTATGGGTCAGGGCGACAAGAACCAAGAGACCCAGTACTTC. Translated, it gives CASSMGQGDKNQETQYF.

The CDR3 bases are TGTGCCAGCAGCTCCGCCGGACAGGGGTTCTACGAGCAGTACTTC. It is translated as CASSSAGQGFYEQYF. The V call is TRBV7-8, the J call TRBJ2-7; 9 bases agree with TRBD1. V dropped 4 bases and J dropped 3; count of bases not matched to a gene: 7. The germline V gene encodes CDR1 SGHVS and CDR2 FQNEAQ. This CDR3 is 15 amino acids long.

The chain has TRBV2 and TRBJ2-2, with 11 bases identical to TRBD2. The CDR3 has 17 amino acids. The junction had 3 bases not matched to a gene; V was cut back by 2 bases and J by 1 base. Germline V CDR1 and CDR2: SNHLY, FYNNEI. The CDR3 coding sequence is TGTGCCAGCAGTGAAAATAGCGGGGGGGTGAACACCGGGGAGCTGTTTTTT. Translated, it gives CASSENSGGVNTGELFF. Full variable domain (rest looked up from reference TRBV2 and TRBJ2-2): EPEVTQTPSHQVTQMGQEVILRCVPISNHLYFYWYRQILGQKVEFLVSFYNNEISEKSEIFDDQFSVERPDGSNFTLKIRSTKLEDSAMYFCASSENSGGVNTGELFFGEGSRLTVL.

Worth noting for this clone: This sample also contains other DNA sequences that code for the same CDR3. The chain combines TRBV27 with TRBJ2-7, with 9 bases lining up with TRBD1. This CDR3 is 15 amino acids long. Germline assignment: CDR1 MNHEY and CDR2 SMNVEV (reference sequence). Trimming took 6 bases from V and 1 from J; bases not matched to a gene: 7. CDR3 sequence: CASSPGQGPSYEQYF. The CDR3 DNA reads TGTGCCAGCAGCCCGGGACAGGGACCTTCCTACGAGCAGTACTTC.

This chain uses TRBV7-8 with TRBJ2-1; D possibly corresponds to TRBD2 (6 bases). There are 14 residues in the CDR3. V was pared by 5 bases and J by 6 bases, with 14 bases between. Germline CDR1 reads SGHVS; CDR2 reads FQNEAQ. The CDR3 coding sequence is TGTGCCAGCAGCGAGACTGGGGGACTCAATGAGCAGTTCTTC. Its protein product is CASSETGGLNEQFF.

The CDR3 spells CASSLELYNEQFF. Here the CDR3 DNA reads TGTGCCAGCAGCCTCGAATTATACAATGAGCAGTTCTTC. V usage is TRBV7-9 and J usage is TRBJ2-1, with D unclear. CDR1 SEHNR and CDR2 FQNEAQ come from the germline V gene (reference sequence). V lost 5 bases, J lost 4 bases, and 9 bases lay in between. CDR3 length: 13 amino acids.

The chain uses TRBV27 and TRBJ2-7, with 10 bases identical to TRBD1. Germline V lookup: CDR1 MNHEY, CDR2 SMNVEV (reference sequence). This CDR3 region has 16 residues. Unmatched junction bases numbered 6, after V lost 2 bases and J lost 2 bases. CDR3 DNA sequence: TGTGCCAGCAGTTTACCCCCGGGACAGGGGACCTACGAGCAGTACTTC. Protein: CASSLPPGQGTYEQYF.

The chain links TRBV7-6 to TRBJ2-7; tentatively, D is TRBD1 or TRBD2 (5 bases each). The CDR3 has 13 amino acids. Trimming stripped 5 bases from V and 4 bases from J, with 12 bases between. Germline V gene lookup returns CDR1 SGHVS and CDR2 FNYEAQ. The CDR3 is CASSPAWGYEQYF. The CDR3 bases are TGTGCCAGCAGCCCGGCCTGGGGGTACGAGCAGTACTTC.

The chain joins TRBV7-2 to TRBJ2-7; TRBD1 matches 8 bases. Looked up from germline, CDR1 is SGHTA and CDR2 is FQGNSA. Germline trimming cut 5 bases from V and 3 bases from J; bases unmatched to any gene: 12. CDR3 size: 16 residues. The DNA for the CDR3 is TGTGCCAGCAGCCGAACCGGCGGGACAGGAGACTACGAGCAGTACTTC. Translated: CASSRTGGTGDYEQYF.